This T cell receptor beta chain originates from a study of CD8+CD57+ T cells in acquired aplastic anemia. Looking at the study overall: The study obtained an average of around 3.1 ug of DNA from sorted CD4+ and CD8+ cells. Some 10 million reads were obtained on average for healthy donor CD4+ cells.

Regarding this clonotype: A junction end diverges from the germline sequence, so it may reflect a read error.

Genomic DNA, the template, was used for profiling of the TCR beta VDJ and CDR3. TCRdb analysed the reads with MiXCR anew, one entry per CDR3 protein. The table shows about 130,000 distinct CDR3 sequences, with 40% to 45% occurring only once. The CDR3 runs 16 residues. The source material was sorted CD4+, CD8+, or CD8+CD57+ T cells (not recorded which) from PBMCs. This chain links TRBV12-3 or TRBV12-4 with TRBJ1-3; 7 bases fit TRBD1. The sequence derives from a human donor in good health, serving as a control. The CDR3 DNA sequence: TGTGCCATCAGTCCGAGCTCGACAGGGCTGCGAAACACCATATATTTT. It translates to CAISPSSTGLRNTIYF.